These T cell receptor beta chains were read from a single sample in a study of blood T cell repertoires in COVID-19. Method: immunoSEQ multiplex PCR; TCRdb's copy keeps in-frame clones and lacks some. The sample includes approximately 100,000 clones, approximately 88% of them seen just once. The sequenced sample consisted of peripheral blood. The receptors here all came from a human donor in a cohort sampled during active COVID-19. The CDR3 runs from the conserved cysteine through the conserved F or W. Fields, in order: V gene, clone size, D gene, CDR3 length, J gene, CDR3 DNA, CDR3 protein. A D gene is named only where the DNA matches it firmly. Rows give clone size only sometimes, using once, few, many, or a class for an expanded clone.

V gene: TRBV29-1
clone size: -
D gene: -
CDR3 length: 17
J gene: TRBJ1-2
CDR3 DNA: TGCAGCGTTGGAGGACCTGGGGGGGACCGCACAAACTATGGCTACACCTTC
CDR3 protein: CSVGGPGGDRTNYGYTF

V gene: TRBV7-3
clone size: -
D gene: -
CDR3 length: 13
J gene: TRBJ2-5
CDR3 DNA: TGTGCCAGCAGCCCCTACCCCCAAGAGACCCAGTACTTC
CDR3 protein: CASSPYPQETQYF

V gene: TRBV5-4
clone size: -
D gene: TRBD2
CDR3 length: 16
J gene: TRBJ2-7
CDR3 DNA: TGTGCCAGCAGCTTGACAGCGGGGGACCCCTCCTACGAGCAGTACTTC
CDR3 protein: CASSLTAGDPSYEQYF

V gene: TRBV30
clone size: -
D gene: -
CDR3 length: 14
J gene: TRBJ1-1
CDR3 DNA: TGTGCCTGGAGACAGACATTTAGTGACACTGAAGCTTTCTTT
CDR3 protein: CAWRQTFSDTEAFF

V gene: TRBV5-1
clone size: -
D gene: TRBD2
CDR3 length: 16
J gene: TRBJ2-3
CDR3 DNA: TGCGCCAGCAGCTTGGTCCCAGCGGGGGCCACAGATACGCAGTATTTT
CDR3 protein: CASSLVPAGATDTQYF

V gene: TRBV4-1
clone size: -
D gene: TRBD2
CDR3 length: 15
J gene: TRBJ2-1
CDR3 DNA: TGCGCCAGCAGTCAAGATGGTAGCGGGGGCCCGCAGCAGTTCTTC
CDR3 protein: CASSQDGSGGPQQFF

V gene: TRBV15
clone size: -
D gene: -
CDR3 length: 14
J gene: TRBJ1-4
CDR3 DNA: TGTGCCACCAGCAGAGGCAGGGAGGCTGAAAAACTGTTTTTT
CDR3 protein: CATSRGREAEKLFF

V gene: TRBV7-9
clone size: -
D gene: -
CDR3 length: 14
J gene: TRBJ1-2
CDR3 DNA: TGTGCCAGCAGCTACGAACAGGGTTTTGGTGGCTACACCTTC
CDR3 protein: CASSYEQGFGGYTF

V gene: TRBV19
clone size: -
D gene: TRBD1
CDR3 length: 16
J gene: TRBJ2-3
CDR3 DNA: TGTGCCAGTAGAGAAAGGGGGACAGCTAGCACAGATACGCAGTATTTT
CDR3 protein: CASRERGTASTDTQYF

V gene: TRBV12-3/TRBV12-4
clone size: -
D gene: TRBD2
CDR3 length: 12
J gene: TRBJ2-1
CDR3 DNA: TGTGCCAGCTGTTTCGAGCGGGGCCAGCAGTTCTTC
CDR3 protein: CASCFERGQQFF

V gene: TRBV7-8
clone size: -
D gene: -
CDR3 length: 15
J gene: TRBJ1-6
CDR3 DNA: TGTGCCAGCAGCTTAGTAGCAGGGCGCTCTTCACCCCTCCACTTT
CDR3 protein: CASSLVAGRSSPLHF

V gene: TRBV7-8
clone size: -
D gene: TRBD1
CDR3 length: 16
J gene: TRBJ1-5
CDR3 DNA: TGTGCCAGCAGCCAATCGACAGGGGTCAGCAATCAGCCCCAGCATTTT
CDR3 protein: CASSQSTGVSNQPQHF

V gene: TRBV11-3
clone size: -
D gene: TRBD2
CDR3 length: 15
J gene: TRBJ2-5
CDR3 DNA: TGTGCCAGCAGCTTCGGGCGGGGGGGCTTAGAGACCCAGTACTTC
CDR3 protein: CASSFGRGGLETQYF

V gene: TRBV7-9
clone size: -
D gene: TRBD2
CDR3 length: 15
J gene: TRBJ2-5
CDR3 DNA: TGTGCCAGCAGCCCCGGGACTAGCGTTGGAGAGACCCAGTACTTC
CDR3 protein: CASSPGTSVGETQYF

V gene: TRBV7-6
clone size: -
D gene: -
CDR3 length: 16
J gene: TRBJ2-2
CDR3 DNA: TGTGCCAGCAGCCCTAACCACAGGGCGAACACCGGGGAGCTGTTTTTT
CDR3 protein: CASSPNHRANTGELFF

V gene: TRBV19
clone size: -
D gene: -
CDR3 length: 16
J gene: TRBJ2-7
CDR3 DNA: TGTGCCAGTAGTACACCCACCGGACAGATCTCCTACGAGCAGTACTTC
CDR3 protein: CASSTPTGQISYEQYF

V gene: TRBV7-2
clone size: -
D gene: TRBD1
CDR3 length: 14
J gene: TRBJ2-5
CDR3 DNA: TGTGCCAGCAGCTTTACAGGGGGCGTAGAGACCCAGTACTTC
CDR3 protein: CASSFTGGVETQYF

V gene: TRBV9
clone size: -
D gene: -
CDR3 length: 15
J gene: TRBJ2-3
CDR3 DNA: TGTGCCAGCAGCGTAGGCGTCGACTCCACAGATACGCAGTATTTT
CDR3 protein: CASSVGVDSTDTQYF

V gene: TRBV30
clone size: -
D gene: TRBD1
CDR3 length: 13
J gene: TRBJ1-4
CDR3 DNA: TGTGCCTGGGCAGGACAGGGGAATGAAAAACTGTTTTTT
CDR3 protein: CAWAGQGNEKLFF

V gene: TRBV4-3
clone size: -
D gene: -
CDR3 length: 14
J gene: TRBJ1-1
CDR3 DNA: TGCGCCAGCAGCCAAGATGGGGCGGGGTCACGAGCTTTCTTT
CDR3 protein: CASSQDGAGSRAFF

V gene: TRBV7-9
clone size: -
D gene: TRBD1
CDR3 length: 15
J gene: TRBJ1-5
CDR3 DNA: TGTGCCAGCAGCACGAACAGGGGTGGCAATCAGCCCCAGCATTTT
CDR3 protein: CASSTNRGGNQPQHF

V gene: TRBV4-1
clone size: -
D gene: -
CDR3 length: 15
J gene: TRBJ1-2
CDR3 DNA: TGCGCCAGCAGCCAAGTAGCAGCGGAATACTATGGCTACACCTTC
CDR3 protein: CASSQVAAEYYGYTF

V gene: TRBV11-2
clone size: -
D gene: TRBD1
CDR3 length: 13
J gene: TRBJ1-1
CDR3 DNA: TGTGCCAGCAGCGAGGGGGCAATGTCGGAAGCTTTCTTT
CDR3 protein: CASSEGAMSEAFF

V gene: TRBV30
clone size: -
D gene: TRBD1
CDR3 length: 15
J gene: TRBJ1-3
CDR3 DNA: TGTGCCTGGGGACTTGGACAGGAGTCTGGAAACACCATATATTTT
CDR3 protein: CAWGLGQESGNTIYF

V gene: TRBV18
clone size: few
D gene: -
CDR3 length: 14
J gene: TRBJ2-1
CDR3 DNA: TGTGCCAGCTCACCAAGCGGGTCCTACAATGAGCAGTTCTTC
CDR3 protein: CASSPSGSYNEQFF

V gene: TRBV10-3
clone size: -
D gene: TRBD1
CDR3 length: 14
J gene: TRBJ1-1
CDR3 DNA: TGTGCCATCAGGCAGGACAGGGTGGGGACTGAAGCTTTCTTT
CDR3 protein: CAIRQDRVGTEAFF

V gene: TRBV7-2
clone size: -
D gene: -
CDR3 length: 18
J gene: TRBJ2-7
CDR3 DNA: TGTGCCAGCAGCCAAGTCGGAATTAAAGACTTCTACTCCTACGAGCAGTACTTC
CDR3 protein: CASSQVGIKDFYSYEQYF

V gene: TRBV5-1
clone size: -
D gene: -
CDR3 length: 12
J gene: TRBJ1-1
CDR3 DNA: TGCGCCAGCAGCCCACTGGGGAGGGTGGCTTTCTTT
CDR3 protein: CASSPLGRVAFF

V gene: TRBV9
clone size: -
D gene: -
CDR3 length: 14
J gene: TRBJ1-1
CDR3 DNA: TGTGCCAGCAGCGTAGGCTCAGGGATGACTGAAGCTTTCTTT
CDR3 protein: CASSVGSGMTEAFF

V gene: TRBV5-4
clone size: many
D gene: -
CDR3 length: 15
J gene: TRBJ1-2
CDR3 DNA: TGTGCCAGCAGCTTGACGGCTCGCGGGGCGCGGGGCTACACCTTC
CDR3 protein: CASSLTARGARGYTF

V gene: TRBV9
clone size: -
D gene: -
CDR3 length: 13
J gene: TRBJ1-1
CDR3 DNA: TGTGCCAGCAGCGTAGGGGGGGACACTGAAGCTTTCTTT
CDR3 protein: CASSVGGDTEAFF

V gene: TRBV30
clone size: -
D gene: -
CDR3 length: 13
J gene: TRBJ1-2
CDR3 DNA: TGTGCCTGGAGAACAGGTCGAGCGGGGGGCTACACCTTC
CDR3 protein: CAWRTGRAGGYTF

V gene: TRBV9
clone size: -
D gene: -
CDR3 length: 13
J gene: TRBJ2-1
CDR3 DNA: TGTGCCAGCAGCGTGGGCAACGCCAATGAGCAGTTCTTC
CDR3 protein: CASSVGNANEQFF

V gene: TRBV7-2
clone size: -
D gene: -
CDR3 length: 13
J gene: TRBJ2-3
CDR3 DNA: TGTGCCAGCAGCTTCCGAACCGGAGATACGCAGTATTTT
CDR3 protein: CASSFRTGDTQYF

V gene: TRBV27
clone size: -
D gene: -
CDR3 length: 14
J gene: TRBJ1-4
CDR3 DNA: TGTGCCAGCAGTTTATGGGGGCCTAATGAAAAACTGTTTTTT
CDR3 protein: CASSLWGPNEKLFF

V gene: TRBV19
clone size: -
D gene: TRBD1
CDR3 length: 16
J gene: TRBJ1-5
CDR3 DNA: TGTGCCAGTAGTTCCCCGGGACAGGGGGTGCATCAGCCCCAGCATTTT
CDR3 protein: CASSSPGQGVHQPQHF

V gene: TRBV3-1/TRBV3-2
clone size: -
D gene: -
CDR3 length: 13
J gene: TRBJ1-1
CDR3 DNA: TGTGCCAGCAGCCAAGATCGGCGGAGTGAAGCTTTCTTT
CDR3 protein: CASSQDRRSEAFF

V gene: TRBV6-5
clone size: -
D gene: -
CDR3 length: 15
J gene: TRBJ1-2
CDR3 DNA: TGTGCCAGCAGGTCACCGGCAGCAGGGAACTATGGCTACACCTTC
CDR3 protein: CASRSPAAGNYGYTF

V gene: TRBV6-5
clone size: -
D gene: TRBD2
CDR3 length: 15
J gene: TRBJ2-5
CDR3 DNA: TGTGCCAGCCAGGGACTAGCGGGGGGTAAAGAGACCCAGTACTTC
CDR3 protein: CASQGLAGGKETQYF

V gene: TRBV5-1
clone size: -
D gene: TRBD2
CDR3 length: 16
J gene: TRBJ2-1
CDR3 DNA: TGCGCCAGCAGCTTAATAACAAGGACTAGCGGGAATGAGCAGTTCTTC
CDR3 protein: CASSLITRTSGNEQFF